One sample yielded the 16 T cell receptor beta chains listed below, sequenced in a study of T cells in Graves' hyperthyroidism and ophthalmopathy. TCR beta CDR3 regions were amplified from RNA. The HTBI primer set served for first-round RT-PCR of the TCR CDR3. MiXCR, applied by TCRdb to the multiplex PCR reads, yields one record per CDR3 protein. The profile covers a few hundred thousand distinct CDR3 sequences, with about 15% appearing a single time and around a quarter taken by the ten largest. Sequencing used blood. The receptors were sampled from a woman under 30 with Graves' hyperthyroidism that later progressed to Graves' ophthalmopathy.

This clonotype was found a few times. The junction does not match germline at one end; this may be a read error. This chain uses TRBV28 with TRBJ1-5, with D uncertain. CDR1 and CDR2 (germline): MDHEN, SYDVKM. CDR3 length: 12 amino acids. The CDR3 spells CTSSFSGRPQHF. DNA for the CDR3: TGTACCAGCAGTTTCTCCGGGCGGCCCCAGCATTTT.

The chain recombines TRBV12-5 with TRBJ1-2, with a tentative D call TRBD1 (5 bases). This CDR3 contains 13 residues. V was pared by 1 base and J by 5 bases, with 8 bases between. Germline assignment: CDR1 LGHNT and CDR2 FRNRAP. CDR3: CASGLDTGYGYTF. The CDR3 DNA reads TGTGCTAGTGGTTTGGACACAGGATATGGCTACACCTTC.

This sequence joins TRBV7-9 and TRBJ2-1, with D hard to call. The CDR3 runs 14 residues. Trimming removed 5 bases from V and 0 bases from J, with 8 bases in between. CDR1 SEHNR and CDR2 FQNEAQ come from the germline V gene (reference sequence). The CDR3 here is CASSPFSSYNEQFF. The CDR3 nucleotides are TGTGCCAGCAGCCCCTTTAGCTCCTACAATGAGCAGTTCTTC.

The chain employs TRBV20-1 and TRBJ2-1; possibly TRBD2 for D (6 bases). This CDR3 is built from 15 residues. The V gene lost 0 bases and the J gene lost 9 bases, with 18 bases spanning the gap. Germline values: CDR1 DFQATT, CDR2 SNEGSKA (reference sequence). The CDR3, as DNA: TGCAGTGCTAGAGATGGGCGGGATAGTCTTGTTGAGCAGTTCTTC. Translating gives CSARDGRDSLVEQFF.

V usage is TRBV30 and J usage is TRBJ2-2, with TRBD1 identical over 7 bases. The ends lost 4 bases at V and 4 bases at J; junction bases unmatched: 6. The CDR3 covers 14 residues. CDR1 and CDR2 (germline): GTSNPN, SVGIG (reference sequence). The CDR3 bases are TGTGCCTGGAATGGGGCAGGGGGCACCGGGGAGCTGTTTTTT. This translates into CAWNGAGGTGELFF.

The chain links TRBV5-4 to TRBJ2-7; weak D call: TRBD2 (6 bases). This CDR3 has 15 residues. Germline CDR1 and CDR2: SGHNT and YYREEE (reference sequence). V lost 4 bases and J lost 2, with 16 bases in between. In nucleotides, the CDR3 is TGTGCCAGCAGCCCTTTGGGGGGAGAGGCCTACGAGCAGTACTTC. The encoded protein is CASSPLGGEAYEQYF.

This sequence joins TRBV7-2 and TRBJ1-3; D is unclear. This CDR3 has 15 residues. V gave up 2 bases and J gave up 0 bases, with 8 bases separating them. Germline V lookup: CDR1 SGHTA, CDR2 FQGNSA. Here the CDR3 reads CASSLIIGSGNTIYF. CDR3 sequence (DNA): TGTGCCAGCAGCTTAATTATAGGCTCTGGAAACACCATATATTTT.

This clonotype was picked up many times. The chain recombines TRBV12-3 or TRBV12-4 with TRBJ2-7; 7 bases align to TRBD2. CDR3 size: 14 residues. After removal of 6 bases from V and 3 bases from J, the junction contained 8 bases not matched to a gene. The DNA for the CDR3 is TGTGCCAGCAGCCTCCTAGCGGCCAGCTACGAGCAGTACTTC. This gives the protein CASSLLAASYEQYF.

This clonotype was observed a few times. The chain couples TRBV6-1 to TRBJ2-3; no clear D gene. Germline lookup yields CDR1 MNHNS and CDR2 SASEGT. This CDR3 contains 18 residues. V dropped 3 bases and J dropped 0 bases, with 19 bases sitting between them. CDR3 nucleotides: TGTGCCAGCAGTGATCTTCCGCAGGCACCCCTTAGCACAGATACGCAGTATTTT. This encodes CASSDLPQAPLSTDTQYF.

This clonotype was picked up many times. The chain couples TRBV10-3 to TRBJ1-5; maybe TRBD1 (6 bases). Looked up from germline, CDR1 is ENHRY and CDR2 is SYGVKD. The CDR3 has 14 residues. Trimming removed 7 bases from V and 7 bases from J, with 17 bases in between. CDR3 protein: CAINRGGRGQPQHF. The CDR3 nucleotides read TGTGCCATCAACCGAGGGGGTCGAGGGCAGCCCCAGCATTTT.

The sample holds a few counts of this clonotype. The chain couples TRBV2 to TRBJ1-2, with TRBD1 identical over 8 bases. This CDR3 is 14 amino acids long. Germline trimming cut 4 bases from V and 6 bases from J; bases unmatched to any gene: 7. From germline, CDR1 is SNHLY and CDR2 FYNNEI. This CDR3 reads CASSGIRTGHGYTF. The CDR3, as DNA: TGTGCCAGCAGTGGTATTAGGACAGGGCATGGCTACACCTTC.

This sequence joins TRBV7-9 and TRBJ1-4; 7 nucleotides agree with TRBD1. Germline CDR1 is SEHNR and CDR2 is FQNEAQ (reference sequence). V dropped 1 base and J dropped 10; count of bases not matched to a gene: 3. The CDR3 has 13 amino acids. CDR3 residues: CASSLGQGGKLFF. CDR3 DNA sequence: TGTGCCAGCAGCTTAGGGCAGGGGGGAAAACTGTTTTTT. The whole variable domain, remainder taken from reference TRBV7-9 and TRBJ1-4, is DTGVSQNPRHKITKRGQNVTFRCDPISEHNRLYWYRQTLGQGPEFLTYFQNEAQLEKSRLLSDRFSAERPKGSFSTLEIQRTEQGDSAMYLCASSLGQGGKLFFGSGTQLSVL.

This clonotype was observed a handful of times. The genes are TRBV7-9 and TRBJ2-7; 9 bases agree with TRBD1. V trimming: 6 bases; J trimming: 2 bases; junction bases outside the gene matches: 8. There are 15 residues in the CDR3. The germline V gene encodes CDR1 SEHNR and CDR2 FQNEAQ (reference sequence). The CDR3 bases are TGTGCCAGCAGGCCCCCGGGACAGGGCACCTACGAGCAGTACTTC. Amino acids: CASRPPGQGTYEQYF.

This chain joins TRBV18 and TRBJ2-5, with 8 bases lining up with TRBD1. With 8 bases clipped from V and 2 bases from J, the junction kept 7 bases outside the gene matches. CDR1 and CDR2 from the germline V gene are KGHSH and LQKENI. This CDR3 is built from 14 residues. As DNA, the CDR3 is TGTGCCAGCACCCAGGGGGCGAATCAAGAGACCCAGTACTTC. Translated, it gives CASTQGANQETQYF.

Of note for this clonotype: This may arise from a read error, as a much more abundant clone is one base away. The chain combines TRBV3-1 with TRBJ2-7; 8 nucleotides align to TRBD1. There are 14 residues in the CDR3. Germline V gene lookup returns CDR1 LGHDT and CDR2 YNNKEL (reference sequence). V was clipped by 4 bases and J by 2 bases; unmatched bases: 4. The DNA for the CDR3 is TGTGCCAGCAGCCCCCGGGACAGGCCCTACGAGCAGTACTTC. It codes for CASSPRDRPYEQYF.

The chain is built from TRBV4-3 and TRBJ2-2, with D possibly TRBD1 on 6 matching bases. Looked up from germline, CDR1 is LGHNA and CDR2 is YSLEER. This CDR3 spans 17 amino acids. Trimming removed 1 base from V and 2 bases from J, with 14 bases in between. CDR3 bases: TGCGCCAGCAGCCAAGCCCGACAGGAGTTAAACACCGGGGAGCTGTTTTTT. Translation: CASSQARQELNTGELFF.